This T cell receptor beta chain was captured by sequencing in a study of CD4 T cells in relation to SARS-CoV-2 and coronaviruses. On the study more broadly: ViraFEST: approximately 10-day antigen culture of PBMCs, then TCR beta CDR3 sequencing. Convalescent patients had median age 38.5 years, range roughly 20 to 80.

In the case of this clone: Its antigen is still unknown.

Produced via immunoSEQ multiplex PCR; TCRdb's table is partial and in-frame only. The sample shows 38,000 or so clones, around four fifths of them seen only once. 80,000 to 100,000 naive or memory CD4+ cells were cultured with CEF peptides for 9 to 10 days. The sample consisted of memory CD4+ T cells from PBMCs, cultured in vitro. The origin of this receptor is an adult with COVID-19.

DNA for the CDR3: TGTGCCAGCAGTTTACCCACAGGGCGTAGTCAAGAGACCCAGTACTTC. It encodes CASSLPTGRSQETQYF. The rearrangement uses TRBV28 and TRBJ2-5, with D tentatively TRBD1 (6 bases). The CDR3 spans 16 residues. Trimming took 2 bases from V and 2 from J, leaving 15 bases between them. CDR1 and CDR2 from the germline V gene are MDHEN and SYDVKM.